This T cell receptor beta chain was found in a study of Ad26.COV2.S vaccination and SARS-CoV-2 variants (dated by TCRdb to about 2021). Regarding the study in general: Vaccine-arm donors came from COV1001, a multicentre, randomized, double-blind, placebo-controlled phase I-IIa trial of Ad26.COV2.S in healthy adults. Ad26.COV2.S was administered intramuscularly at 5 x 10^10 or 1 x 10^11 viral particles, either as a single shot or as two shots given 56 days apart. TCRbeta repertoire sequencing was used to assess the specificity and breadth of SARS-CoV-2-reactive T cell receptors after Ad26.COV2.S vaccination. A total of 32 samples were included in the TCR-sequenced set, comprising 19 Ad26.COV2.S vaccine recipients, 5 placebo recipients and 8 SARS-CoV-2 convalescent individuals. Participants in the trial were split at random into five groups of five each, receiving low-dose or high-dose Ad26.COV2.S once or twice, or else placebo on both occasions. Throughout the experiments and outcome assessment, investigators stayed blinded to trial group allocation. Study-level results and caveats: Vaccine and placebo recipients had similar non-spike TCR breadth, a finding consistent with the vaccine containing only spike. Substantial breadth of spike-specific CD8+ and CD4+ T cell responses was reported after vaccination. The study lacked the statistical power to compare responses across vaccine doses or regimens. According to the authors, total T cell responses may have been underestimated by the TCR breadth and depth analyses. Compared with placebo recipients, Ad26.COV2.S recipients showed higher spike-specific TCR breadth (P = 0.0014).

The immunoSEQ Assay was used to sequence TCRbeta CDR3 regions. After extraction, genomic DNA underwent amplification by bias-controlled multiplex PCR, followed by high-throughput sequencing. On the study's bioinformatics: To quantify the absolute abundance of each unique TCRbeta CDR3 region, sequences were collapsed and filtered. T cell fraction was estimated by normalization of TCRbeta template counts to usable DNA, with usable DNA being measured through amplification of reference genes present in all nucleated cells. Repertoire TCRs were annotated as SARS-CoV-2-specific when V gene, CDR3 amino acid sequence and J gene were exactly matched to a known reactive TCR set. The reference SARS-CoV-2 TCR set came from MIRA and was filtered for enrichment in COVID-19-positive ImmuneCODE repertoires, removing public or cross-reactive TCRs. Based on the MIRA antigens, annotated TCRs were further analysed at the level of specific ORF or position within ORF. Depth was the summed frequency of annotated unique rearrangements, while breadth was defined as annotated unique rearrangements over total unique productive rearrangements. Two-sided Wilcoxon rank-sum tests were used to compare TCR breadth between groups. As stored in TCRdb, this immuneACCESS dataset retains in-frame rearrangements with V and J assigned. A fraction of the clones does not appear; measured against another copy, unresolved V genes explain less than half of the discrepancy, and the remainder lacks a known reason. The DNA was the basis for D and trimming; V, J and clone size are from that table. In this sample the table shows 510,000 or so clones, around nine tenths of which occur a single time. The ten largest clones capture 10% to 15% of the sample.

V gives up 4 bases and J gives up 5 bases, and the segment between their germline ends measures 13 bases. CDR1 SGHNT and CDR2 YYREEE were looked up in the germline V gene (reference sequence). Counted from cysteine to phenylalanine, this CDR3 has 13 amino acids. Here the CDR3 DNA is all that survives: 39 bases in frame from base 1. Explained via the paper, the treatment or condition label denotes: about 20 received Ad26.COV2.S at low or high dose, single or two shots; about five received placebo; per-sample allocation not given. For vaccine and placebo recipients, repertoires were sequenced using samples collected on day 63 after the first injection. In Cohort 1b, 20 to 25 adults aged 18-55 years were enrolled at a single site in Boston, USA, between 29 July and 7 August 2020. Ad26.COV2.S consisted of a replication-incompetent adenovirus type 26 vector by which a prefusion-stabilized SARS-CoV-2 spike protein from the original Wuhan strain was expressed.

As regards this clone: Its antigen is currently not known. Base qualities are not at hand, and no much larger clone is one base apart.

The sequencing here drew on peripheral blood, taken in a trial of Ad26.COV2.S vaccine versus placebo. The chain links TRBV5-4 with TRBJ2-7, with the D gene too uncertain to name. The clonotype was recovered from a person between 18 and 59 years old who received the Ad26.COV2.S COVID-19 vaccine or a placebo. The nucleotides are TGTGCCAGCAGCCCAAAGGTGGTTGACGAGCAGTACTTC. The encoded protein is CASSPKVVDEQYF.